Listed below are T cell receptor beta chains from one sample, sequenced in a study of T cells in Graves' hyperthyroidism and ophthalmopathy. TCRdb independently ran MiXCR on the multiplex PCR reads; one entry per CDR3 protein. The data hold approximately 300,000 distinct CDR3 sequences, with around 20% observed a single time. Sequencing used blood. The receptors shown here come from a man in his forties or fifties with Graves' ophthalmopathy. CDR3s include the opening cysteine and the closing phenylalanine or tryptophan. A D gene is named only where the DNA matches it firmly. The size entry is marked missing in some rows and otherwise reads once, few, many or a size class.

j_call v_call d_call clone_size cdr3_aa cdr3_nt
TRBJ2-4 TRBV6-4 - - CASSEQGGDIQYF TGTGCCAGCAGTGAACAGGGAGGGGACATTCAGTACTTC
TRBJ1-5 TRBV20-1 - few CSARRQVNQPQHF TGCAGTGCTAGGAGACAAGTTAATCAGCCCCAGCATTTT
TRBJ2-5 TRBV15 - few CATSRDTLVVGETQYF TGTGCCACCAGCAGAGATACCCTAGTAGTTGGAGAGACCCAGTACTTC
TRBJ2-1 TRBV14 - many CASSQVTGHGAGSNEQFF TGTGCCAGCAGCCAAGTGACCGGACACGGGGCCGGCTCCAATGAGCAGTTCTTC
TRBJ2-7 TRBV5-1 - many CASSLITGNYEQYF TGCGCCAGCAGCTTGATAACAGGAAACTACGAGCAGTACTTC
TRBJ2-5 TRBV19 - - CASSSSGTFQETQYF TGTGCCAGTAGTTCTTCCGGGACCTTCCAAGAGACCCAGTACTTC
TRBJ2-7 TRBV19 - - CASSIAGSSYEQYF TGTGCCAGTAGTATAGCTGGGAGCTCCTACGAGCAGTACTTC
TRBJ2-7 TRBV11-2 - many CASSLSQGISEQYF TGTGCCAGCAGCTTAAGCCAGGGGATTAGCGAGCAGTACTTC
TRBJ2-7 TRBV2 - many CASTQSPGQMTYEQYF TGTGCCAGCACCCAAAGCCCCGGACAGATGACCTACGAGCAGTACTTC
TRBJ1-5 TRBV15 - - CATRAPGAGQPQHF TGTGCCACCAGAGCCCCTGGGGCTGGGCAGCCCCAGCATTTT
TRBJ1-1 TRBV20-1 TRBD1 many CSARTAGGLVEAFF TGCAGTGCTAGAACGGCAGGGGGTCTGGTTGAAGCTTTCTTT
TRBJ1-4 TRBV6-1 TRBD1 - CASSDGRTGREEKLFF TGTGCCAGCTCCGATGGACGGACAGGGCGGGAAGAAAAACTGTTTTTT
TRBJ1-6 TRBV9 TRBD1 - CASSARQGVDSPLHF TGTGCCAGCAGCGCGCGACAGGGGGTGGATTCACCCCTCCACTTT
TRBJ1-3 TRBV20-1 TRBD1 many CSAQTGGQDTIYF TGCAGTGCTCAGACAGGGGGCCAGGACACCATATATTTT
TRBJ2-1 TRBV5-1 TRBD1 - CASSLAGTGPYNEQFF TGCGCCAGCAGCTTGGCCGGGACAGGTCCATACAATGAGCAGTTCTTC
TRBJ1-6 TRBV7-9 - few CASSLGRFNSPLHF TGTGCCAGCAGCTTAGGGCGGTTCAATTCACCCCTCCACTTT
TRBJ2-6 TRBV24-1 TRBD1 - CATSEGGRGANVLTF TGTGCCACCAGTGAAGGGGGCCGGGGGGCCAACGTCCTGACTTTC
TRBJ2-1 TRBV20-1 - many CSARDHGRVGYNEQFF TGCAGTGCTAGAGATCACGGGCGGGTTGGCTACAATGAGCAGTTCTTC